Below are 28 T cell receptor beta chains sequenced from a single sample in a study of cytomegalovirus exposure and HLA in healthy donors. Researchers ran the PCR with 60 Vbeta and 13 Jbeta primers. The assay was immunoSEQ multiplex PCR, and TCRdb's table has in-frame clones only and misses some. The sample comprises about 91,000 clones, over 75% of which are singletons, and approximately 4.8% rests with the top ten. The sample taken for sequencing was PBMCs. The receptors originated from a male donor in good health and CMV-seropositive.

The chain joins TRBV4-1 to TRBJ1-2; no clear D. V lost 1 base to trimming and J lost 2 bases, with 11 bases between them. Germline V lookup: CDR1 MGHRA, CDR2 YSYEKL. CDR3 size: 15 residues. The CDR3 is CASSQAGDFNYGYTF. In DNA form, the CDR3 reads TGCGCCAGCAGCCAAGCCGGGGATTTCAACTATGGCTACACCTTC.

The chain carries TRBV19 and TRBJ2-1, with TRBD1 matching 7 bases. The CDR3 covers 12 residues. Germline values: CDR1 LNHDA, CDR2 SQIVND (reference sequence). J lost 4 bases, V lost 6 bases, and 0 bases had no gene match. CDR3 protein: CASRQGYNEQFF. The CDR3 nucleotides read TGTGCCAGTAGACAGGGGTACAATGAGCAGTTCTTC. The complete variable domain, with remaining parts taken from reference TRBV19 and TRBJ2-1, reads DGGITQSPKYLFRKEGQNVTLSCEQNLNHDAMYWYRQDPGQGLRLIYYSQIVNDFQKGDIAEGYSVSREKKESFPLTVTSAQKNPTAFYLCASRQGYNEQFFGPGTRLTVL.

V is TRBV30 and J is TRBJ2-5, with D tentatively TRBD2 (5 bases). This CDR3 has 13 amino acids. Germline V gives CDR1 GTSNPN, CDR2 SVGIG (reference sequence). Trimming removed 0 bases at V and 5 bases at J, with 10 bases between. In nucleotides, the CDR3 is TGTGCCTGGAGTGTACAACTAGTTGAGACCCAGTACTTC. Translated: CAWSVQLVETQYF.

The chain couples TRBV6-5 to TRBJ1-5; D unresolved. Trimming stripped 8 bases from V and 0 bases from J, with 11 bases between. Germline V gene sequence: CDR1 MNHEY, CDR2 SVGAGI. This CDR3 is 14 amino acids long. The CDR3 loop reads CASFGGYSNQPQHF. CDR3 DNA sequence: TGTGCCAGCTTTGGAGGGTATAGCAATCAGCCCCAGCATTTT.

This chain joins TRBV28 and TRBJ1-4; 8 positions match TRBD1. The V gene's germline CDR1 is MDHEN and CDR2 SYDVKM. The J segment lost 5 bases and the V segment lost 3 bases, leaving 11 bases of the junction unmatched. CDR3 length: 17 amino acids. The CDR3 spells CASSFPTGAAPNEKLFF. The CDR3 bases are TGTGCCAGCAGTTTCCCGACAGGGGCGGCTCCGAATGAAAAACTGTTTTTT.

V gene TRBV5-5 combines with J gene TRBJ2-1, with D maybe TRBD2 (6 bases). Germline V gene lookup returns CDR1 SGHKS and CDR2 YYEKEE (reference sequence). This CDR3 region has 17 residues. Trimming removed 0 bases from V and 2 bases from J, with 15 bases in between. DNA for the CDR3: TGTGCCAGCAGCTTGGGGCCTAGCGCTGGGACCTACAATGAGCAGTTCTTC. Its protein is CASSLGPSAGTYNEQFF.

The chain combines TRBV5-8 with TRBJ1-5; 7 bases agree with TRBD1. Germline CDR1 is SGHTS and CDR2 is YDEGEE. This CDR3 contains 14 residues. J was trimmed by 5 bases and V by 2 bases; bases with no gene match: 4. The CDR3, as DNA: TGTGCCAGCAGCTTACCAGGGGGTGATCAGCCCCAGCATTTT. This gives the protein CASSLPGGDQPQHF.

The chain carries TRBV28 and TRBJ2-7; 10 nucleotides line up with TRBD1. From germline, CDR1 is MDHEN and CDR2 SYDVKM. The CDR3 is 15 amino acids. With 5 bases clipped from V and 5 bases from J, the junction kept 9 bases outside the gene matches. The CDR3 loop is CASSIRDRGRHEQYF. The DNA for the CDR3 is TGTGCCAGCAGTATCCGGGACAGGGGTCGGCACGAGCAGTACTTC.

The chain employs TRBV28 and TRBJ1-2, with D unresolved. Deletions cut 3 bases from V and 8 bases from J, with 7 bases between. The length of the CDR3 is 11 residues. Per the germline V gene, CDR1 is MDHEN and CDR2 is SYDVKM. The CDR3 loop is CASSFGWGYTF. The DNA for the CDR3 is TGTGCCAGCAGTTTCGGGTGGGGCTACACCTTC.

The chain couples TRBV12-1 to TRBJ2-1; TRBD2, the table's D call, lacks a check against the DNA. TRBV12-1 is deemed a pseudogene. The CDR3 totals 17 residues. This chain's CDR3 is CASSPPYNSGRVNEQFF. CDR3 DNA: TGTGCCAGCAGCCCCCCTTACAATAGCGGGAGGGTTAATGAGCAGTTCTTC.

This clone came up once. The identical CDR3 is also encoded by other nucleotide sequences in the sample. The chain has TRBV27 and TRBJ2-7; the D is unclear. Germline-derived CDR1 and CDR2 are MNHEY and SMNVEV (reference sequence). V lost 2 bases and J 1 base, leaving 6 bases between the germline ends. CDR3 length equals 13 residues. As DNA, the CDR3 is TGTGCCAGCAGTTTAGGGCTTTCCTACGAGCAGTACTTC. It codes for CASSLGLSYEQYF.

This clone has only one observation. This sequence joins TRBV6-5 and TRBJ2-5; 10 nucleotides match TRBD2. CDR1 is MNHEY, CDR2 SVGAGI, per germline. V gave up 2 bases and J gave up 4 bases; unmatched junction bases: 7. This CDR3 is built from 16 residues. As DNA, the CDR3 is TGTGCCAGCAGTTACGGGCCTAGCGGGGGACGAGAGACCCAGTACTTC. Its translation: CASSYGPSGGRETQYF.

The V and J genes are TRBV28 and TRBJ1-2; D gene uncertain. The V and J ends lost 6 bases and 4 bases respectively, with 12 bases between them. The CDR3 is 13 residues long. Germline-derived CDR1 and CDR2 are MDHEN and SYDVKM. The chain's CDR3 is CASRTLGSYGYTF. In DNA form, the CDR3 reads TGTGCCAGCAGAACCCTGGGCAGCTATGGCTACACCTTC.

This chain links TRBV6-5 with TRBJ2-7, with TRBD1 matching over 8 bases. Germline lookup yields CDR1 MNHEY and CDR2 SVGAGI. The J segment lost 5 bases and the V segment lost 4 bases, leaving 13 bases of the junction unmatched. The CDR3 is 16 amino acids. CDR3 DNA sequence: TGTGCCAGCAGTTCCCCCGGGACAGGTAATTCCCACGAGCAGTACTTC. It yields the protein CASSSPGTGNSHEQYF.

This clone was seen only a few times. The rearrangement joins TRBV7-8 to TRBJ2-5, with D possibly being TRBD1 (5 bases). The CDR3 consists of 15 residues. CDR1 is SGHVS and CDR2 is FQNEAQ in the germline V gene. V dropped 0 bases and J dropped 4 bases, with 12 bases sitting between them. This chain's CDR3 is CASSLARQGSETQYF. CDR3 nucleotides: TGTGCCAGCAGCTTAGCGAGGCAGGGTTCAGAGACCCAGTACTTC.

The chain has TRBV5-1 and TRBJ2-1; 12 bases align to TRBD2. There are 15 residues in the CDR3. J was trimmed by 6 bases and V by 4 bases; bases with no gene match: 5. Per germline, CDR1 SGHRS and CDR2 YFSETQ. This CDR3 reads CASSPLAGGTNEQFF. CDR3 coding DNA: TGCGCCAGCAGCCCCCTAGCGGGAGGGACCAATGAGCAGTTCTTC.

The V and J genes are TRBV28 and TRBJ1-1, with a possible D match to TRBD1 (5 bases). The CDR3 consists of 17 residues. The germline V gene encodes CDR1 MDHEN and CDR2 SYDVKM. The germline V and J ends were trimmed by 3 bases and 6 bases, with 23 bases remaining between them. The CDR3 reads CASSFLSAGQVKAEAFF. The CDR3 nucleotides are TGTGCCAGCAGTTTTCTCTCCGCAGGGCAGGTGAAAGCTGAAGCTTTCTTT.

The chain recombines TRBV13 with TRBJ1-6, with D unresolved. CDR3 length: 18 amino acids. Germline V gene data show CDR1 as PRHDT and CDR2 as FYEKMQ (reference sequence). Trimming took off 0 bases at V and 9 bases at J, with 21 bases between the two ends. The CDR3 nucleotides read TGTGCCAGCAGCTTAGGCGATCGGAAGGACTACGGTGGTTCACCCCTCCACTTT. Its translation is CASSLGDRKDYGGSPLHF.

Of note for this clone: A junction boundary mismatches the germline segment, possibly from a read error. The rearrangement uses TRBV7-9 and TRBJ2-7; D not resolved. The CDR3 runs to 12 residues. Germline CDR1 reads SEHNR; CDR2 reads FQNEAQ (reference sequence). CDR3: CASSQPLRSARF. Written as DNA, the CDR3 is TGTGCCAGCAGCCAACCATTGAGAAGCGCTCGCTTC. Together with reference TRBV7-9 and TRBJ2-7, the CDR3 gives the full variable domain: DTGVSQNPRHKITKRGQNVTFRCDPISEHNRLYWYRQTLGQGPEFLTYFQNEAQLEKSRLLSDRFSAERPKGSFSTLEIQRTEQGDSAMYLCASSQPLRSARFGPGTRLTVT.

This chain links TRBV6-1 with TRBJ1-5; maybe TRBD1 (5 bases). Deletions cut 6 bases from V and 0 bases from J, with 12 bases between. The germline CDR1 and CDR2 sequences are MNHNS and SASEGT. The CDR3 sequence is 15 residues long. The CDR3 reads CASREIQVSNQPQHF. For the CDR3, the DNA is TGTGCCAGCAGGGAAATACAGGTTAGCAATCAGCCCCAGCATTTT.

The chain is built from TRBV27 and TRBJ2-3; D might be TRBD1 (5 bases). This CDR3 is built from 13 residues. Between the trimmed V and J ends, which lost 6 bases and 3 bases, there was a span of 10 bases. Germline assignment: CDR1 MNHEY and CDR2 SMNVEV (reference sequence). The CDR3 loop reads CASSHDRTDTQYF. The CDR3 bases are TGTGCCAGCAGCCACGACAGAACAGATACGCAGTATTTT.

V is TRBV2 and J is TRBJ2-5, with 12 bases lining up with TRBD1. The J segment lost 5 bases and the V segment lost 8 bases, leaving 6 bases of the junction unmatched. Germline CDR1 SNHLY, CDR2 FYNNEI. The length of the CDR3 is 14 residues. DNA for the CDR3: TGTGCCAGCTCATGGGACAGGGGGCCGGAGACCCAGTACTTC. It is translated as CASSWDRGPETQYF.

This clone was seen just once. The chain uses TRBV5-6 and TRBJ2-5, with 7 bases that match TRBD1. Germline CDR1 SGHDT, CDR2 YYEEEE. The CDR3 consists of 15 residues. Germline trimming cut 0 bases from V and 5 bases from J; bases unmatched to any gene: 7. The CDR3 sequence: CASSLAQFRGETQYF. CDR3 bases: TGTGCCAGCAGCTTGGCACAATTCAGGGGGGAGACCCAGTACTTC.

This chain links TRBV9 with TRBJ1-3; 8 bases are shared with TRBD1. Germline CDR1 reads SGDLS; CDR2 reads YYNGEE. With V trimmed by 3 bases and J by 2 bases, 4 bases remained unmatched. The CDR3 covers 15 residues. In DNA form, the CDR3 reads TGTGCCAGCAGCGCGGGGGACAGGCCTGGAAACACCATATATTTT. Translation: CASSAGDRPGNTIYF.

This chain connects TRBV14 to TRBJ2-1; 10 nucleotides agree with TRBD2. V lost 0 bases and J lost 3; bases outside the gene matches: 5. This CDR3 region has 17 residues. Germline V CDR1 and CDR2: SGHDN, FVKESK. CDR3 loop: CASSQETSGPIYNEQFF. The CDR3 DNA reads TGTGCCAGCAGCCAAGAGACTAGCGGGCCAATCTACAATGAGCAGTTCTTC. Looking up the rest from reference TRBV14 and TRBJ2-1 gives the full variable domain: EAGVTQFPSHSVIEKGQTVTLRCDPISGHDNLYWYRRVMGKEIKFLLHFVKESKQDESGMPNNRFLAERTGGTYSTLKVQPAELEDSGVYFCASSQETSGPIYNEQFFGPGTRLTVL.

The V gene is TRBV6-5, the J gene TRBJ2-5, with TRBD1 matching over 7 bases. The CDR3 has 15 residues. Germline lookup yields CDR1 MNHEY and CDR2 SVGAGI. J was trimmed by 3 bases and V by 5 bases; bases with no gene match: 9. The CDR3 sequence: CASSTRHRGKETQYF. CDR3 nucleotide sequence: TGTGCCAGCAGTACCCGCCACAGGGGAAAAGAGACCCAGTACTTC.

The rearrangement joins TRBV19 to TRBJ2-3; no clear D gene. Looked up from germline, CDR1 is LNHDA and CDR2 is SQIVND (reference sequence). V was pared by 5 bases and J by 6 bases, with 6 bases between. The CDR3 is made up of 11 amino acids. The CDR3 DNA sequence: TGTGCCAGTAGTCTGGGCGATACGCAGTATTTT. This sequence encodes CASSLGDTQYF.

The CDR3 DNA reads TGTGCCAGCAGCCAGGACAGGGACGGCTACACCTTC. Protein product: CASSQDRDGYTF. V and J are TRBV7-9 and TRBJ1-2; 8 bases are a match to TRBD1. Germline V CDR1 and CDR2: SEHNR, FQNEAQ (reference sequence). V dropped 5 bases and J dropped 8; count of bases not matched to a gene: 4. CDR3 size: 12 residues.